Given below is one T cell receptor (beta chain) in context. This sample was taken from a study of resident and recirculating memory T cells in vitiligo. Produced via immunoSEQ multiplex PCR; TCRdb's table is partial and in-frame only. The table has roughly 76,000 clones, roughly 90% seen once. Sequenced: blood. The clonotype comes from a male donor with vitiligo.

CDR3 nucleotide sequence: TGTGCCAGTAGTACTCTAGATCAGCCCCAGCATTTT. This sequence encodes CASSTLDQPQHF. The genes are TRBV19 and TRBJ1-5; D not certain. V was cut by 4 bases and J by 5 bases, with 6 bases left in between. CDR1 is LNHDA and CDR2 is SQIVND in the germline V gene (reference sequence). This CDR3 has 12 residues.